Included here is one T cell receptor beta chain sequence, with context. Its antigen is as yet unknown. This sample was included in a study of identical twins. Overall study findings and caveats: Twins shared beta out-of-frame sequences in excess, but this excess was weaker. Insertions were reduced in abundant cord blood beta clonotypes but not in memory repertoires.

TCRdb used MiXCR to reprocess the 5' RACE reads, holding one entry per CDR3 protein. The top ten hold 8% to 10% of the sample, which has 240,000 or so distinct CDR3 sequences, about 10% seen once. Trimming took off 1 base at V and 2 bases at J, with 14 bases between the two ends. Germline values: CDR1 SEHNR, CDR2 FQNEAQ (reference sequence). This CDR3 is built from 16 residues. The source of this sequence is a man in his fifties in good health. The sample was memory T cells sorted from blood. The genes are TRBV7-9 and TRBJ1-1; D unresolved. The CDR3 is CASSLGMSRDNTEAFF. CDR3 DNA: TGTGCCAGCAGCTTAGGAATGTCACGAGACAACACTGAAGCTTTCTTT.